The 19 T cell receptor beta chains below come from one sample, sequenced in a study of blood T cell repertoires in COVID-19. The method was immunoSEQ multiplex PCR; TCRdb's version includes in-frame clones alone and lacks a portion of them. This table holds approximately 200,000 clones, approximately 81% found once. Source material: peripheral blood. These receptor sequences come from a woman of 80 years or more with acute or convalescent COVID-19.

This clone showed up just once. The chain employs TRBV25-1 and TRBJ2-1; TRBD1 might be the D (5 bases). V lost 1 base to trimming and J lost 9 bases, with 10 bases between them. Germline V gene data show CDR1 as MGHDK and CDR2 as SYGVNS. The CDR3 length is 13 residues. DNA for the CDR3: TGTGCCAGCAGTGAATCTCCAGGGCCTGAGCAGTTCTTC. Encoded protein: CASSESPGPEQFF.

The chain combines TRBV9 with TRBJ2-2, with TRBD2 identical over 11 bases. Germline assignment: CDR1 SGDLS and CDR2 YYNGEE. The CDR3 has 16 amino acids. Losses at the gene ends were 0 bases for V and 7 bases for J; bases not matched to a gene: 5. CDR3 in DNA: TGTGCCAGCAGCGTAGCACTAGCGGGAGAAAGCGGGGAGCTGTTTTTT. Its translation is CASSVALAGESGELFF.

This clone was seen a few times. The chain links TRBV5-1 to TRBJ1-1, with D perhaps TRBD1 (6 bases). This CDR3 spans 14 amino acids. CDR1 is SGHRS and CDR2 is YFSETQ in the germline V gene. V was clipped by 4 bases and J by 5 bases, with 15 bases between them. The CDR3 sequence: CASSHLTGGTEAFF. DNA for the CDR3: TGCGCCAGCAGCCACCTGACAGGTGGAACTGAAGCTTTCTTT.

The chain couples TRBV5-6 to TRBJ2-7, with 10 bases lining up with TRBD2. V shed 4 bases and J 2 bases; nucleotides not matched to a gene: 6. The CDR3 spans 15 residues. Germline V gene data show CDR1 as SGHDT and CDR2 as YYEEEE. The CDR3 here is CASSRGLAATYEQYF. Written as DNA, the CDR3 is TGTGCCAGCAGCCGCGGACTAGCGGCGACCTACGAGCAGTACTTC. Based on the CDR3 plus reference TRBV5-6 and TRBJ2-7, the full variable domain is DAGVTQSPTHLIKTRGQQVTLRCSPKSGHDTVSWYQQALGQGPQFIFQYYEEEERQRGNFPDRFSGHQFPNYSSELNVNALLLGDSALYLCASSRGLAATYEQYFGPGTRLTVT.

V gene TRBV5-5 combines with J gene TRBJ2-7; D may be TRBD2 (6 bases). Germline CDR1 SGHKS, CDR2 YYEKEE (reference sequence). Trimming took off 5 bases at V and 3 bases at J, with 15 bases between the two ends. CDR3 size: 14 residues. The CDR3 region is CASRGRDLDYEQYF. In DNA, the CDR3 is TGTGCCAGCAGGGGGCGGGACCTGGACTACGAGCAGTACTTC.

This clone occurred once. The chain carries TRBV5-1 and TRBJ1-4, with TRBD1 matching 10 bases. The CDR3 is 16 amino acids. The V segment lost 4 bases and the J segment 6 bases; nucleotides outside the gene matches: 9. The germline V gene has CDR1 SGHRS and CDR2 YFSETQ. The CDR3 loop reads CASSATRDRGDEKLFF. As DNA, the CDR3 is TGCGCCAGCAGCGCGACAAGGGACAGGGGTGATGAAAAACTGTTTTTT.

The chain couples TRBV7-2 to TRBJ1-2; 10 positions agree with TRBD1. Germline CDR1 SGHTA, CDR2 FQGNSA. The CDR3 spans 16 residues. The ends lost 5 bases at V and 6 bases at J; junction bases unmatched: 12. The CDR3 loop is CASSQFRAGTGDGYTF. CDR3 DNA: TGTGCCAGCAGCCAATTTAGAGCCGGGACAGGGGATGGCTACACCTTC.

The chain joins TRBV9 to TRBJ1-3; D is unclear. Per the germline V gene, CDR1 is SGDLS and CDR2 is YYNGEE. V was pared by 1 base and J by 3 bases, with 14 bases between. The CDR3 has 16 amino acids. CDR3 DNA sequence: TGTGCCAGCAGCGTATCCCAAACGGTAGATGGAAACACCATATATTTT. Its translation: CASSVSQTVDGNTIYF.

This chain uses TRBV30 with TRBJ1-5; tentative D call: TRBD1 (5 bases). The CDR3 spans 13 residues. V was pared by 5 bases and J by 5 bases, with 13 bases between. In germline, CDR1 is GTSNPN, CDR2 SVGIG (reference sequence). The CDR3 sequence is CAWGPAGDQPQHF. The CDR3 coding sequence is TGTGCCTGGGGGCCCGCGGGGGATCAGCCCCAGCATTTT.

This clone appeared once. The rearrangement joins TRBV9 to TRBJ1-2; no clear D gene. Trimming pared 0 bases from V and 4 bases from J, leaving 7 bases between. CDR1 is SGDLS, CDR2 YYNGEE, per germline. The CDR3 loop spans 13 amino acids. The CDR3 is CASSVGQSYGYTF. DNA for the CDR3: TGTGCCAGCAGCGTAGGTCAGTCCTATGGCTACACCTTC.

The chain is built from TRBV7-3 and TRBJ2-1; TRBD2 aligns across 10 bases. Germline values: CDR1 SGHTA, CDR2 FQGTGA. CDR3 length: 14 residues. V shed 5 bases, J shed 5 bases, and the junction held 3 bases outside the gene matches. CDR3 amino acids: CASSLAGVNNEQFF. The CDR3 coding sequence is TGTGCCAGCAGCCTAGCGGGAGTGAACAATGAGCAGTTCTTC.

This clone appeared many times. CDR3 sequence: CASTPRWTSGGRSSYNEQFF. The CDR3 bases are TGTGCCAGCACACCTCGATGGACTAGCGGGGGGCGAAGCTCCTACAATGAGCAGTTCTTC. The V and J genes are TRBV2 and TRBJ2-1; 14 bases line up with TRBD2. The germline gives CDR1 SNHLY, CDR2 FYNNEI. This CDR3 is built from 20 residues. The trim removed 7 bases at V and 0 bases at J, leaving 14 bases unmatched.

The chain combines TRBV7-8 with TRBJ2-7; weak D call: TRBD1 (6 bases). V was cut by 1 base and J by 7 bases, with 14 bases left in between. The CDR3 spans 14 residues. CDR1 and CDR2 from the germline V gene are SGHVS and FQNEAQ. CDR3 in amino acids: CASSLVPGAREQYF. The CDR3 DNA follows: TGTGCCAGCAGCTTAGTGCCAGGGGCTAGGGAGCAGTACTTC.

V gene TRBV6-5 combines with J gene TRBJ1-4, with 10 bases aligning to TRBD1. The CDR3 spans 13 residues. The germline gives CDR1 MNHEY, CDR2 SVGAGI. V shed 5 bases and J 11 bases; nucleotides not matched to a gene: 5. CDR3 sequence reads: CASSSQDRGKLFF. CDR3 DNA sequence: TGTGCCAGCAGTAGTCAGGACAGGGGGAAACTGTTTTTT.

The chain couples TRBV5-6 to TRBJ1-5, with 7 bases lining up with TRBD1. From germline, CDR1 is SGHDT and CDR2 YYEEEE. This CDR3 region has 16 residues. With V trimmed by 0 bases and J by 2 bases, 5 bases remained unmatched. DNA of the CDR3: TGTGCCAGCAGCTTGGCAGGGGGTTCGGGCAATCAGCCCCAGCATTTT. Protein product: CASSLAGGSGNQPQHF.

The chain is built from TRBV25-1 and TRBJ1-2, with 11 bases matching TRBD1. The CDR3 contains 14 residues. Germline CDR1 is MGHDK and CDR2 is SYGVNS. With 8 bases clipped from V and 4 bases from J, the junction kept 6 bases outside the gene matches. The CDR3 spells CASRTGGDPYGYTF. In nucleotides, the CDR3 is TGTGCCAGCCGGACAGGGGGCGACCCCTATGGCTACACCTTC.

V usage is TRBV5-1 and J usage is TRBJ1-4, with D possibly being TRBD1 (5 bases). The germline V gene has CDR1 SGHRS and CDR2 YFSETQ. V was trimmed by 3 bases and J by 6 bases, leaving 18 bases between them. The CDR3 runs to 16 residues. This CDR3 is CASSSLREGGDEKLFF. In DNA form, the CDR3 reads TGCGCCAGCAGCTCCCTCCGGGAGGGAGGGGATGAAAAACTGTTTTTT.

The chain has TRBV10-2 and TRBJ1-2, with 11 bases fitting TRBD1. With 6 bases clipped from V and 2 bases from J, the junction kept 8 bases outside the gene matches. The CDR3 is made up of 16 amino acids. Germline CDR1 reads WSHSY; CDR2 reads SAAADI. The CDR3 here is CASSWGQGEGNYGYTF. The CDR3 nucleotides read TGCGCCAGCAGCTGGGGACAGGGGGAAGGAAACTATGGCTACACCTTC.

The rearrangement joins TRBV29-1 to TRBJ1-1; D is perhaps TRBD1 (6 bases). Trimming removed 7 bases from V and 5 bases from J, with 17 bases in between. The germline V gene encodes CDR1 SQVTM and CDR2 ANQGSEA. The CDR3 consists of 13 residues. In DNA, the CDR3 is TGCAGCGCCCTGGAAGGGGGTGGGACTGAAGCTTTCTTT. Its translation: CSALEGGGTEAFF.